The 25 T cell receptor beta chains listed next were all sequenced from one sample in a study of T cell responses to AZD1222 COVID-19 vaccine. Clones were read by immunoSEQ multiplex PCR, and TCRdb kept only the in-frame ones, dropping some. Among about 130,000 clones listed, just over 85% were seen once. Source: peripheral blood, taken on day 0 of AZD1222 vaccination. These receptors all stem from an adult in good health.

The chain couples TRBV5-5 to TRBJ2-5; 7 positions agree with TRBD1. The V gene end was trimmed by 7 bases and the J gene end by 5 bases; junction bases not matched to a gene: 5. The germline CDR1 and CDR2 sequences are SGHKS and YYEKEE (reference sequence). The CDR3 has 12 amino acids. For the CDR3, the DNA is TGTGCCAGCCAAGGGGGCCACGAGACCCAGTACTTC. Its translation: CASQGGHETQYF.

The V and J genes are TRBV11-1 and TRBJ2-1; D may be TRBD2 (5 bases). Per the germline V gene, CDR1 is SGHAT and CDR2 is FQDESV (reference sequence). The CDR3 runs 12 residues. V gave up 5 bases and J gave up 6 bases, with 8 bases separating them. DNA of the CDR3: TGTGCCAGCAGCAGGACTGGCAATGAGCAGTTCTTC. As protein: CASSRTGNEQFF.

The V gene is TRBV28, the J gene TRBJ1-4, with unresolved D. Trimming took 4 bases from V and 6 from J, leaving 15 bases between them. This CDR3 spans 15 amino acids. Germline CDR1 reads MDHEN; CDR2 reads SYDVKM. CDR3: CASSYPRLQYEKLFF. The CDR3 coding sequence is TGTGCCAGCAGTTACCCACGATTACAGTATGAAAAACTGTTTTTT. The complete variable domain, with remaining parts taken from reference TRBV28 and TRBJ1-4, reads DVKVTQSSRYLVKRTGEKVFLECVQDMDHENMFWYRQDPGLGLRLIYFSYDVKMKEKGDIPEGYSVSREKKERFSLILESASTNQTSMYLCASSYPRLQYEKLFFGSGTQLSVL.

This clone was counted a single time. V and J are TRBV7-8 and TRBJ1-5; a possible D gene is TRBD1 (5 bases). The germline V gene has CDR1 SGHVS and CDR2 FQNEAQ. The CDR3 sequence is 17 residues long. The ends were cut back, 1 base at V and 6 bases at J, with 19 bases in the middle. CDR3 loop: CASSLVSQGSLGQPQHF. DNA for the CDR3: TGTGCCAGCAGCTTAGTGTCCCAGGGCTCTCTCGGTCAGCCCCAGCATTTT.

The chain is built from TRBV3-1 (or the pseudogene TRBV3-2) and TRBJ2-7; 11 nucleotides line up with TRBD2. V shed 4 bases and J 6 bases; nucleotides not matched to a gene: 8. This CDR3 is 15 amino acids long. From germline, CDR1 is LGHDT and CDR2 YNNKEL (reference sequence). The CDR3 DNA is TGTGCCAGCAGCCCCGGACTAGCGGGCCGGCCCGAGCAGTACTTC. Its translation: CASSPGLAGRPEQYF.

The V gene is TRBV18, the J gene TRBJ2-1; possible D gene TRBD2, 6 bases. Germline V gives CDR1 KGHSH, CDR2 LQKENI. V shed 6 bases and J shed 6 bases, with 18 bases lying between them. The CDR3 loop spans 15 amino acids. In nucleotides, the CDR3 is TGTGCCAGCTCCCCTCGGAGGGCGGGACTCAATGAGCAGTTCTTC. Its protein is CASSPRRAGLNEQFF.

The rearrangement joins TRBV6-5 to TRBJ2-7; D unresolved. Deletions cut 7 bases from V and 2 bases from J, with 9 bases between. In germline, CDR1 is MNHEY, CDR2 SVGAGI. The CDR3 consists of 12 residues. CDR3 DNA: TGTGCCAGCACAAGGCCCCCCTACGAGCAGTACTTC. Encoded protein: CASTRPPYEQYF.

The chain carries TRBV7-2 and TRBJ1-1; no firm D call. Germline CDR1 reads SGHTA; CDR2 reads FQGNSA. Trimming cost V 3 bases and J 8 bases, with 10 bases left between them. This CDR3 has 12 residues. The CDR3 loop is CASSFAPLEAFF. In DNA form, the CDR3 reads TGTGCCAGCAGCTTTGCCCCCCTGGAAGCTTTCTTT.

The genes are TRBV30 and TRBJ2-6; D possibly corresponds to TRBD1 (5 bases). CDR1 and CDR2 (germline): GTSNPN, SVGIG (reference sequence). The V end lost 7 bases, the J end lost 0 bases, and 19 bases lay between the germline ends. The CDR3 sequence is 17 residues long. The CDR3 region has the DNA TGTGCCTTATCTCGAGACAGAACTCGCTCTGGGGCCAACGTCCTGACTTTC. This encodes CALSRDRTRSGANVLTF.

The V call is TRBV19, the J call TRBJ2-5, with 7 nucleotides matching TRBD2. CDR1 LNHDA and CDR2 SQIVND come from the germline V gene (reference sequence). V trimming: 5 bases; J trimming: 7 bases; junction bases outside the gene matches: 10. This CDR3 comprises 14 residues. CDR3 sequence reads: CASSALGGSGTQYF. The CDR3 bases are TGTGCCAGTAGTGCGCTGGGGGGGTCGGGGACCCAGTACTTC.

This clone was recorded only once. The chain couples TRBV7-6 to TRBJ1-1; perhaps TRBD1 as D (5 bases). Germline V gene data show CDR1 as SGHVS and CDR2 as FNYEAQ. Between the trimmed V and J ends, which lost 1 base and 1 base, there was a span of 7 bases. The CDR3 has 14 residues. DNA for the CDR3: TGTGCCAGCAGCTTAGTGGGGGGGAACACTGAAGCTTTCTTT. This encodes CASSLVGGNTEAFF.

CDR3 in amino acids: CASMFGTRDTGSNQPQHF. DNA of the CDR3: TGTGCCAGTATGTTCGGAACTAGGGACACGGGTAGCAATCAGCCCCAGCATTTT. This chain connects TRBV19 to TRBJ1-5; D possibly corresponds to TRBD1 (6 bases). Germline V gives CDR1 LNHDA, CDR2 SQIVND (reference sequence). The CDR3 has 18 residues. V lost 7 bases and J 0 bases, leaving 22 bases between the germline ends. Supplemented by reference TRBV19 and TRBJ1-5, the full variable domain reads DGGITQSPKYLFRKEGQNVTLSCEQNLNHDAMYWYRQDPGQGLRLIYYSQIVNDFQKGDIAEGYSVSREKKESFPLTVTSAQKNPTAFYLCASMFGTRDTGSNQPQHFGDGTRLSIL.

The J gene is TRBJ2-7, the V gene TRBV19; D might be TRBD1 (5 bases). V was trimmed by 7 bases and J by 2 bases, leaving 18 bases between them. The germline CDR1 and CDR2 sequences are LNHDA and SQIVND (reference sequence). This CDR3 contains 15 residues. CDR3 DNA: TGTGCCAGTAAAAGGGCGGCAGGGTCAGCCTACGAGCAGTACTTC. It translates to CASKRAAGSAYEQYF.

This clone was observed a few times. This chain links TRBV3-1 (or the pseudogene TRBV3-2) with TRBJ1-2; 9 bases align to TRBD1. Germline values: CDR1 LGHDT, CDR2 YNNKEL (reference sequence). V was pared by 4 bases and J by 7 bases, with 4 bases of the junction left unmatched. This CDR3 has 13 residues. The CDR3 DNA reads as TGTGCCAGCAGCCGGGACAGGGTGGTTGGCTACACCTTC. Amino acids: CASSRDRVVGYTF.

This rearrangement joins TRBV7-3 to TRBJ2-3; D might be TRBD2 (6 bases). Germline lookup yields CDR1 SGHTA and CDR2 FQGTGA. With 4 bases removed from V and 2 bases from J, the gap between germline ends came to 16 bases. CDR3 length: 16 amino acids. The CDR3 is CASSSLPGLNTDTQYF. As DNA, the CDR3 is TGTGCCAGCAGCTCCCTACCGGGACTCAACACAGATACGCAGTATTTT.

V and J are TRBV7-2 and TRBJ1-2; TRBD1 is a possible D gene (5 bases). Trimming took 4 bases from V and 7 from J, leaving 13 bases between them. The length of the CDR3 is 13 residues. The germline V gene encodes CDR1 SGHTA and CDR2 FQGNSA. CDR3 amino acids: CASSYFGGSGYTF. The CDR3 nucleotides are TGTGCCAGCAGCTATTTCGGGGGGTCTGGCTACACCTTC.

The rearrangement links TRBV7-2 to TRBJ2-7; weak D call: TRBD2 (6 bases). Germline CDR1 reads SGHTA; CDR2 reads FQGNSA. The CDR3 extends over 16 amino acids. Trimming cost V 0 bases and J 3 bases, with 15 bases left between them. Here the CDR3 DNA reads TGTGCCAGCAGCTTAGCTCGGCAGGGAGGTAACTACGAGCAGTACTTC. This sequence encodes CASSLARQGGNYEQYF.

CDR3 sequence reads: CASSLDRVKSEQFF. CDR3 sequence (DNA): TGTGCCAGCAGCTTGGACAGGGTCAAGAGTGAGCAGTTCTTC. The chain combines TRBV5-4 with TRBJ2-1; D possibly corresponds to TRBD1 (6 bases). This CDR3 spans 14 amino acids. V was pared by 0 bases and J by 9 bases, with 13 bases between. The germline CDR1 and CDR2 sequences are SGHNT and YYREEE (reference sequence).

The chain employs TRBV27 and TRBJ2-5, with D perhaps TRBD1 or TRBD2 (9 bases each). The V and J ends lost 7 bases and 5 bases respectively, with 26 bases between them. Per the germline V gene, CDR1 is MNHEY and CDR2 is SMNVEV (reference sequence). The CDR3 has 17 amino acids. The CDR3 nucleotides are TGTGCCAGCACCTCGGGACAGGGTGGCGGGAGGGGTGAGACCCAGTACTTC. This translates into CASTSGQGGGRGETQYF.

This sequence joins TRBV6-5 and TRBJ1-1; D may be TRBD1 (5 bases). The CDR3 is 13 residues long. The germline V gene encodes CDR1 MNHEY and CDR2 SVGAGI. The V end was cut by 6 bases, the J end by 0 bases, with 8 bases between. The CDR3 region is CASSSGVNTEAFF. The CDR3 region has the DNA TGTGCCAGCAGCTCGGGGGTGAACACTGAAGCTTTCTTT.

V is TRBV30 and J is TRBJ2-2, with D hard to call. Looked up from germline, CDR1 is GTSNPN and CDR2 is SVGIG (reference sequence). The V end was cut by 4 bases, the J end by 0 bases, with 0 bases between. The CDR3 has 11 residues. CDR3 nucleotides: TGTGCCTGGACGAACACCGGGGAGCTGTTTTTT. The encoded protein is CAWTNTGELFF. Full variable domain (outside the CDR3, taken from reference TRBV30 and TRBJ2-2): SQTIHQWPATLVQPVGSPLSLECTVEGTSNPNLYWYRQAAGRGLQLLFYSVGIGQISSEVPQNLSASRPQDRQFILSSKKLLLSDSGFYLCAWTNTGELFFGEGSRLTVL.

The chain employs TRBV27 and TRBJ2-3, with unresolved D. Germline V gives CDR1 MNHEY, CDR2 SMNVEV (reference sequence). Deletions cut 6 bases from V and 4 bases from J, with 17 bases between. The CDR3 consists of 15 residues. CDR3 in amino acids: CASSPYQGRADTQYF. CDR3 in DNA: TGTGCCAGCAGCCCTTATCAAGGTCGGGCAGATACGCAGTATTTT.

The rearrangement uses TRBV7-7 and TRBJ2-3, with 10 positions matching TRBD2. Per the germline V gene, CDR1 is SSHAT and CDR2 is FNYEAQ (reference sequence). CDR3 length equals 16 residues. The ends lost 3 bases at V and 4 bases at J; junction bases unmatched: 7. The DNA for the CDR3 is TGTGCCAGCAGCTTCGGGAATAGCGGGGGGTCAGATACGCAGTATTTT. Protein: CASSFGNSGGSDTQYF.

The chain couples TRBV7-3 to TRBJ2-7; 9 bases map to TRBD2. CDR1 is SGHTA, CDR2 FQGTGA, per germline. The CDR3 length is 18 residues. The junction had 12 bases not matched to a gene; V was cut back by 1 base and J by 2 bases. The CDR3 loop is CASSLNPSSGVTTYEQYF. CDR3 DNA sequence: TGTGCCAGCAGCTTAAATCCCTCTAGCGGGGTAACCACCTACGAGCAGTACTTC. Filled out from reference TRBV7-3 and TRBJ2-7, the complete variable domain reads GAGVSQTPSNKVTEKGKYVELRCDPISGHTALYWYRQSLGQGPEFLIYFQGTGAADDSGLPNDRFFAVRPEGSVSTLKIQRTERGDSAVYLCASSLNPSSGVTTYEQYFGPGTRLTVT.

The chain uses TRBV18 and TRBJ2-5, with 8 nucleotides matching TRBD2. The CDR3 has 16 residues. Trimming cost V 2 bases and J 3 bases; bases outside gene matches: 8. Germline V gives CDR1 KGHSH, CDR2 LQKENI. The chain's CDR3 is CASSPGNSGMEETQYF. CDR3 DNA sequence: TGTGCCAGCTCACCAGGGAATAGCGGGATGGAAGAGACCCAGTACTTC.